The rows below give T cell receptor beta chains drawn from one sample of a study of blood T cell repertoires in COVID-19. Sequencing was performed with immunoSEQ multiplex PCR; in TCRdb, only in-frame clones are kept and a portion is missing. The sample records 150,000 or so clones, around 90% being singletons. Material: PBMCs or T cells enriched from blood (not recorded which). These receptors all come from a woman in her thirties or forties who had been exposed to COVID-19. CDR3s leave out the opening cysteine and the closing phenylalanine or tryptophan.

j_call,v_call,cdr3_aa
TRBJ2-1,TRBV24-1,ATSGTANNEQF
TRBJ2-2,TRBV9,ASSVGYGTGELF
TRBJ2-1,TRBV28,ASSEPAGHGQF
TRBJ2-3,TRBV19,ASSIGTRGDTQY
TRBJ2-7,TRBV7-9,ASSLGGGNYEQY
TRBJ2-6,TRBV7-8,ASRPRTGNRAGANVLT
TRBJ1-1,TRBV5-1,ASSPDRGNTEAF
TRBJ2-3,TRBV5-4,ASRFHPGTGSTDTQY
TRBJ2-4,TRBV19,ASSIGQAKNIQY
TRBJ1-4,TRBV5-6,ASSPRTQHEKLF
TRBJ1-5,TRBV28,ASSLPHGGGPNQPQH
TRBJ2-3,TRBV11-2,ASSLGRQGWNTDTQY
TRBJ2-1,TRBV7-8,ASSLAIASGGHEQF
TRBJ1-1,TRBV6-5,ASFSLPRAF
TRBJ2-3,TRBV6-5,ASTIGSPTDTQY
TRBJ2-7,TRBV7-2,ASSSGPSSYEQY
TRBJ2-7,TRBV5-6,ASSLTGAYEQY
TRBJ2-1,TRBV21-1,ASSKAEGHQSSYNEQF
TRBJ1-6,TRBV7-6,ASSLGLQGDNSPLH
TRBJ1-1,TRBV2,ASSGRGGTTEAF
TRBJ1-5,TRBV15,ATSSWDSQNQPQH
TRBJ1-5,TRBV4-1,ASSQGGGQPQH
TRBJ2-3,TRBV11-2,ASSFPSGGPDTQY
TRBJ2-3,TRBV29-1,SVAPRLAGTDTQY
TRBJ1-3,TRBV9,ASSVGSSGNTIY
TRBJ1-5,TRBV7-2,ASSLYPGQGSYSNQPQH
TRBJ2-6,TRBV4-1,ASSQFGGANVLT
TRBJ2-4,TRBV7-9,ASSERQGINIQY
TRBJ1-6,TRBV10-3,AISQGQGSSPLH
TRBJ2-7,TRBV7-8,ASSLVFRDRAYEQY
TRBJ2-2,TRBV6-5,AVETLNTGELF
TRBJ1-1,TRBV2,ASSSVRQDTEAF
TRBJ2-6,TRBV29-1,SVLRQGNLGANVLT